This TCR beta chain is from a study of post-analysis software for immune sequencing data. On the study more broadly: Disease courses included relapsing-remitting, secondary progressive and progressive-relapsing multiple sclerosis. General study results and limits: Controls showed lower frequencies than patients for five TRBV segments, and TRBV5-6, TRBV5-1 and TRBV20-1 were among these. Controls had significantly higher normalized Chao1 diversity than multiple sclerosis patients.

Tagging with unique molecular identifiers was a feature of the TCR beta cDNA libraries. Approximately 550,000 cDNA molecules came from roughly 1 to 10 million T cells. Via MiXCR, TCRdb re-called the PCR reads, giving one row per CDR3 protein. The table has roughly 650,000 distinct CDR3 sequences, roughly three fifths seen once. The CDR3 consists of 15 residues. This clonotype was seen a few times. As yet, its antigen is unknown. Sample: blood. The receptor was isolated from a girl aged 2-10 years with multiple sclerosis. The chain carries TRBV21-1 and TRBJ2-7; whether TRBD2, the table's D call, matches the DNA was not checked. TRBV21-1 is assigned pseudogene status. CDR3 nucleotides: TGTGCCAGCAGGACCGGGACTAGAGTCTTTTACGAGCAGTACTTC. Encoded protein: CASRTGTRVFYEQYF.